Sequencing of this TCR beta chain was carried out in a study of cytomegalovirus exposure and HLA in healthy donors. Overall study findings and caveats: Reported performance of the classifier showed diagnosis of cytomegalovirus status with high specificity and sensitivity.

PCR primers comprised 60 Vbeta and 13 Jbeta primers. Per the study methods: In a later analysis, roughly 11 million of tens of millions of unique beta chains occurred in at least two donors. TCRdb keeps only in-frame clones here, not all; method: immunoSEQ multiplex PCR. The V and J calls and clone size come from that table; D and trimming were worked out from the DNA. The listing contains roughly 43,000 clones. Trimming took 2 bases from V and 4 from J; bases not matched to a gene: 7. Germline CDR1 is MNHEY and CDR2 is SVGAGI. CDR3 size: 15 residues. Points on this clone: Its antigen is undetermined.

The sequenced sample was PBMCs. The V call is TRBV6-5, the J call TRBJ2-7, with 8 positions matching TRBD1. This TCR was recovered from a woman aged 40 to 55 in good health and CMV-seronegative. As DNA, the CDR3 is TGTGCCAGCAGTTACCAGAGACAGGGGCCTTACGAGCAGTACTTC. This translates into CASSYQRQGPYEQYF.